One and the same sample provided the 20 T cell receptor beta chains below, sequenced in a study of T cell changes during pregnancy in multiple sclerosis. Only in-frame clones appear in the TCRdb table, and some are missing; sequencing was by immunoSEQ multiplex PCR. This sample yields around 68,000 clones, of which 85% to 95% are seen a single time; around 0.45% belongs to the top ten. This material consisted of CD4+ T cells from peripheral blood mononuclear cells, taken before pregnancy. These receptors were taken from a female donor with multiple sclerosis, enrolled in a pregnancy study.

This clone was seen just once. The rearrangement joins TRBV15 to TRBJ1-2; 7 nucleotides agree with TRBD1. CDR1 is LNHNV and CDR2 is YYDKDF in the germline V gene (reference sequence). The CDR3 has 15 amino acids. The J segment lost 6 bases and the V segment lost 2 bases, leaving 9 bases of the junction unmatched. The DNA for the CDR3 is TGTGCCACCAGCAGATTCACAGGGGAAGGTGATGGCTACACCTTC. This gives the protein CATSRFTGEGDGYTF.

The rearrangement joins TRBV7-2 to TRBJ2-5, with 8 positions matching TRBD1. The trim removed 5 bases at V and 5 bases at J, leaving 10 bases unmatched. This CDR3 spans 15 amino acids. CDR1 SGHTA and CDR2 FQGNSA come from the germline V gene. This CDR3 is CASSRASGGAETQYF. CDR3 bases: TGTGCCAGCAGCAGGGCCTCAGGGGGCGCGGAGACCCAGTACTTC.

Worth noting for this clone: The germline gene is not matched at one end of the junction; a read error may be the cause. The chain combines TRBV9 with TRBJ2-5, with D possibly being TRBD1 or TRBD2 (5 bases each). Germline V lookup: CDR1 SGDLS, CDR2 YYNGEE. This CDR3 has 14 amino acids. The CDR3 coding sequence is TGTGCCAGCGGCGTAGAGGGGTTCGGGGAGACCCAGTACTTC. It is translated as CASGVEGFGETQYF. The full variable domain, with the rest looked up from reference TRBV9 and TRBJ2-5, is DSGVTQTPKHLITATGQRVTLRCSPRSGDLSVYWYQQSLDQGLQFLIQYYNGEERAKGNILERFSAQQFPDLHSELNLSSLELGDSALYFCASGVEGFGETQYFGPGTRLLVL.

The chain couples TRBV5-1 to TRBJ2-5; 7 bases map to TRBD2. The length of the CDR3 is 15 residues. Trimming took 3 bases from V and 5 from J; bases not matched to a gene: 10. CDR1 is SGHRS, CDR2 YFSETQ, per germline. CDR3 nucleotide sequence: TGCGCCAGCAGCTCCCCACTAGCGCCCGAGGAGACCCAGTACTTC. Translation gives CASSSPLAPEETQYF.

The chain joins TRBV6-1 to TRBJ2-1; no firm D call. This CDR3 contains 13 residues. V lost 6 bases, J lost 2 bases, and 8 bases lay in between. CDR1 and CDR2 from the germline V gene are MNHNS and SASEGT. CDR3 DNA sequence: TGTGCCAGCAGCCGACACCCCTACAATGAGCAGTTCTTC. This gives the protein CASSRHPYNEQFF.

The CDR3 DNA is TGTGCCAGCCGACAGGGAAGGACTGAAGCTTTCTTT. Residues: CASRQGRTEAFF. The rearrangement uses TRBV7-9 and TRBJ1-1; 7 nucleotides align to TRBD1. V dropped 8 bases and J dropped 5; count of bases not matched to a gene: 5. The germline CDR1 and CDR2 sequences are SEHNR and FQNEAQ (reference sequence). The CDR3 has 12 amino acids.

The V and J genes are TRBV4-1 and TRBJ1-2; D is ambiguous. V lost 3 bases, J lost 2 bases, and 4 bases lay in between. Germline CDR1 reads MGHRA; CDR2 reads YSYEKL. The CDR3 has 12 residues. The CDR3 bases are TGCGCCAGCAGCCAGGCCAACTATGGCTACACCTTC. Amino acid sequence: CASSQANYGYTF.

The rearrangement links TRBV29-1 to TRBJ2-3; 9 bases are shared with TRBD2. J lost 4 bases, V lost 4 bases, and 15 bases had no gene match. Germline assignment: CDR1 SQVTM and CDR2 ANQGSEA. The CDR3 sequence is 17 residues long. As DNA, the CDR3 is TGCAGCGTTGCTGGACGGCAGCGGGAGGCCTCTGCAGATACGCAGTATTTT. Encoded protein: CSVAGRQREASADTQYF.

The chain uses TRBV5-8 and TRBJ2-6, with TRBD1 matching over 9 bases. V shed 0 bases and J 1 base; nucleotides not matched to a gene: 5. This CDR3 has 18 residues. CDR1 and CDR2 from the germline V gene are SGHTS and YDEGEE. The CDR3 DNA reads as TGTGCCAGCAGCTTGGTCCCGGGACAGGGATCTGGGGCCAACGTCCTGACTTTC. It encodes CASSLVPGQGSGANVLTF.

This clone was counted only a few times. The chain employs TRBV30 and TRBJ1-1, with 8 nucleotides matching TRBD1. The CDR3 has 15 residues. The germline CDR1 and CDR2 sequences are GTSNPN and SVGIG (reference sequence). J gave up 4 bases and V 0 bases, and 7 bases lay outside the gene matches. The CDR3 bases are TGTGCCTGGAGTGTACGCACAGGGGGAATCACTGAAGCTTTCTTT. This translates into CAWSVRTGGITEAFF.

The genes are TRBV27 and TRBJ2-1, with TRBD1 matching 9 bases. This CDR3 is 17 amino acids long. J gave up 0 bases and V 3 bases, and 6 bases lay outside the gene matches. Germline lookup yields CDR1 MNHEY and CDR2 SMNVEV (reference sequence). The CDR3 spells CASSFGTGTFSYNEQFF. CDR3 DNA sequence: TGTGCCAGCAGTTTTGGGACAGGGACTTTCTCCTACAATGAGCAGTTCTTC.

The chain has TRBV10-3 and TRBJ1-1; the D gene is possibly TRBD1 (6 bases). The CDR3 is 13 amino acids. Trimming removed 6 bases from V and 3 bases from J, with 11 bases in between. Germline V lookup: CDR1 ENHRY, CDR2 SYGVKD. The CDR3 nucleotides read TGTGCCATCAGGGATTACAGGGACACTGAAGCTTTCTTT. Encoded protein: CAIRDYRDTEAFF.

The V call is TRBV5-1, the J call TRBJ2-1, with TRBD2 identical over 9 bases. V dropped 4 bases and J dropped 3; count of bases not matched to a gene: 5. Germline V gene sequence: CDR1 SGHRS, CDR2 YFSETQ. There are 15 residues in the CDR3. CDR3 sequence reads: CASSSSGGNYNEQFF. DNA of the CDR3: TGCGCCAGCAGCAGTAGCGGGGGAAACTACAATGAGCAGTTCTTC. Combining the CDR3 with reference TRBV5-1 and TRBJ2-1 gives the whole variable domain KAGVTQTPRYLIKTRGQQVTLSCSPISGHRSVSWYQQTPGQGLQFLFEYFSETQRNKGNFPGRFSGRQFSNSRSEMNVSTLELGDSALYLCASSSSGGNYNEQFFGPGTRLTVL.

The rearrangement uses TRBV5-1 and TRBJ1-1; 9 bases agree with TRBD1. The CDR3 has 15 residues. Germline-derived CDR1 and CDR2 are SGHRS and YFSETQ. The junction had 6 bases not matched to a gene; V was cut back by 3 bases and J by 3 bases. In nucleotides, the CDR3 is TGCGCCAGCAGCTGGGGGGACAGGGATTACACTGAAGCTTTCTTT. Protein product: CASSWGDRDYTEAFF.

The chain links TRBV14 to TRBJ2-3, with a possible D match to TRBD1 (6 bases). This CDR3 has 15 residues. In germline, CDR1 is SGHDN, CDR2 FVKESK. V was shortened by 3 bases and J by 1 base, with 11 bases between the two germline ends. In DNA form, the CDR3 reads TGTGCCAGCAGCCATCTACAGGGAGGCACAGATACGCAGTATTTT. Amino acids: CASSHLQGGTDTQYF.

This clone was seen a single time. The chain has TRBV19 and TRBJ2-3, with D unclear. Deletions cut 4 bases from V and 4 bases from J, with 9 bases between. Germline-derived CDR1 and CDR2 are LNHDA and SQIVND (reference sequence). This CDR3 is built from 13 residues. CDR3 bases: TGTGCCAGTAGTAACCCCCCGGCAGATACGCAGTATTTT. Translating it yields CASSNPPADTQYF.

V is TRBV7-8 and J is TRBJ2-1; tentative D call: TRBD2 (6 bases). Germline V gene sequence: CDR1 SGHVS, CDR2 FQNEAQ. V was clipped by 5 bases and J by 7 bases, with 12 bases between them. The CDR3 length is 13 residues. This chain's CDR3 is CASSLGGPNEQFF. In nucleotides, the CDR3 is TGTGCCAGCAGCCTGGGAGGACCTAATGAGCAGTTCTTC.

The V call is TRBV21-1, the J call TRBJ1-2. TRBV21-1 is an annotated pseudogene. The CDR3 is 14 residues long. CDR3 loop: CASNPDGGGYGYTF. In nucleotides, the CDR3 is TGTGCCAGCAACCCGGACGGAGGTGGCTATGGCTACACCTTC.

The rearrangement joins TRBV18 to TRBJ1-2; 8 positions agree with TRBD1. Germline V lookup: CDR1 KGHSH, CDR2 LQKENI. Unmatched junction bases numbered 6, after V lost 3 bases and J lost 3 bases. The CDR3 totals 15 residues. The CDR3 DNA sequence: TGTGCCAGCTCACCGCCGGACAGGGATTACTATGGCTACACCTTC. Protein: CASSPPDRDYYGYTF.

This clone has only a few counts. This chain links TRBV5-1 with TRBJ1-3; D gene unclear. The CDR3 runs 16 residues. The germline V gene has CDR1 SGHRS and CDR2 YFSETQ. With 2 bases removed from V and 0 bases from J, the gap between germline ends came to 12 bases. CDR3 in amino acids: CASSFLPRFSGNTIYF. The CDR3 DNA reads TGCGCCAGCAGCTTTTTACCCAGATTCTCTGGAAACACCATATATTTT. Using reference TRBV5-1 and TRBJ1-3 for the parts outside the CDR3, the full variable domain is KAGVTQTPRYLIKTRGQQVTLSCSPISGHRSVSWYQQTPGQGLQFLFEYFSETQRNKGNFPGRFSGRQFSNSRSEMNVSTLELGDSALYLCASSFLPRFSGNTIYFGEGSWLTVV.